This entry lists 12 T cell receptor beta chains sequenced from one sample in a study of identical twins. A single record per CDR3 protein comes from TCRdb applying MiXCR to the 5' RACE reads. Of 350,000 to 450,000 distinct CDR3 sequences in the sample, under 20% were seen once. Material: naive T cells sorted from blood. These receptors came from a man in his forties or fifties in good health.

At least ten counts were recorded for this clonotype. The CDR3 coding sequence is TGTGCCAGCAGTCCCCCGGGACTAGCGGGGTACAATGAGCAGTTCTTC. Protein: CASSPPGLAGYNEQFF. This chain connects TRBV12-3 or TRBV12-4 to TRBJ2-1; 13 bases map to TRBD2. Trimming removed 5 bases from V and 4 bases from J; junction bases left unmatched: 5. This CDR3 is 16 amino acids long.

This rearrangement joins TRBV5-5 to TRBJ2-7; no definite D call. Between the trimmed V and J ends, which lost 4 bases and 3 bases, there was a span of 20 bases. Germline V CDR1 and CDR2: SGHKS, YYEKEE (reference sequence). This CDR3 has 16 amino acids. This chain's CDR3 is CASSPEFVSPFYEQYF. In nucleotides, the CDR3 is TGTGCCAGCAGCCCGGAGTTTGTCTCCCCCTTCTACGAGCAGTACTTC.

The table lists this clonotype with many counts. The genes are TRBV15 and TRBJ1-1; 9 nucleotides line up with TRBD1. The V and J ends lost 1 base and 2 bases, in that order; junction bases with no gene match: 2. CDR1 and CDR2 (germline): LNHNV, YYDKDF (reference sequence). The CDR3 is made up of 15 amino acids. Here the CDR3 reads CATSRGTGANTEAFF. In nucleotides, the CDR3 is TGTGCCACCAGCAGAGGGACAGGGGCTAACACTGAAGCTTTCTTT.

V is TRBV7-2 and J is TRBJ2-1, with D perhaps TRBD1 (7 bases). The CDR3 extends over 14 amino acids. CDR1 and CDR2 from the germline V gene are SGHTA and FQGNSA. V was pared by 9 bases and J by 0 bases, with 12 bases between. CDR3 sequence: CASRQGGSYNEQFF. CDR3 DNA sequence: TGTGCCAGTAGACAGGGAGGCTCCTACAATGAGCAGTTCTTC.

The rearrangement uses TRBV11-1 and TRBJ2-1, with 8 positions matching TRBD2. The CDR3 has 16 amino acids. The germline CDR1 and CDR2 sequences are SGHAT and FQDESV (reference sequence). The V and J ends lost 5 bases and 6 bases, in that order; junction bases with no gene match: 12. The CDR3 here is CASSLPSGSGGNEQFF. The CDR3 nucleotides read TGTGCCAGCAGCCTCCCGAGCGGGAGCGGGGGCAATGAGCAGTTCTTC.

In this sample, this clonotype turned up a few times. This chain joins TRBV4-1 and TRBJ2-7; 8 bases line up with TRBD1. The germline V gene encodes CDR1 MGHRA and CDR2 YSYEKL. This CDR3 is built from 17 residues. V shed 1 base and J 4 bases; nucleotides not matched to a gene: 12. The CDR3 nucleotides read TGCGCCAGCAGCCAAGTTGCAGGGGGCGCAAGGTCGTACGAGCAGTACTTC. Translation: CASSQVAGGARSYEQYF.

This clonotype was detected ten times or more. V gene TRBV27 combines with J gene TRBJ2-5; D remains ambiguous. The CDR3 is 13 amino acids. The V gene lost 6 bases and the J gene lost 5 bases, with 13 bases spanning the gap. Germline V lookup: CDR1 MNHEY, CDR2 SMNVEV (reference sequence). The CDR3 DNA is TGTGCCAGCAGCGTAACGCGGCGGGAGACCCAGTACTTC. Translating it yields CASSVTRRETQYF.

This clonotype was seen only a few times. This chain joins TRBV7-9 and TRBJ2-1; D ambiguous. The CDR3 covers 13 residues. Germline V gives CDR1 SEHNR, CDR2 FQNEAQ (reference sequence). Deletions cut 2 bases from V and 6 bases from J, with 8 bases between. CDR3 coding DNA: TGTGCCAGCAGCTTAACCCGCAGCAATGAGCAGTTCTTC. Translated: CASSLTRSNEQFF.

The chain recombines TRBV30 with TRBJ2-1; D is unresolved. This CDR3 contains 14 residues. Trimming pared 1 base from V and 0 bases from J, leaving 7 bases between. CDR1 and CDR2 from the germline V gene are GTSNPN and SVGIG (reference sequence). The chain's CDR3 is CAWSGYSSYNEQFF. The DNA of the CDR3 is TGTGCCTGGAGTGGATATAGCTCCTACAATGAGCAGTTCTTC. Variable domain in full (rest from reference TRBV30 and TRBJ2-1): SQTIHQWPATLVQPVGSPLSLECTVEGTSNPNLYWYRQAAGRGLQLLFYSVGIGQISSEVPQNLSASRPQDRQFILSSKKLLLSDSGFYLCAWSGYSSYNEQFFGPGTRLTVL.

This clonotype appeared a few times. CDR3 sequence (DNA): TGTGCCAGCAGTCCAGGACCGGGAGGAGGCCCCAGAGAGCAGTTCTTC. Protein: CASSPGPGGGPREQFF. This chain joins TRBV7-3 and TRBJ2-1, with 7 bases that match TRBD2. V lost 6 bases, J lost 10 bases, and 18 bases stayed unmatched. CDR3 length: 16 amino acids. In germline, CDR1 is SGHTA, CDR2 FQGTGA.

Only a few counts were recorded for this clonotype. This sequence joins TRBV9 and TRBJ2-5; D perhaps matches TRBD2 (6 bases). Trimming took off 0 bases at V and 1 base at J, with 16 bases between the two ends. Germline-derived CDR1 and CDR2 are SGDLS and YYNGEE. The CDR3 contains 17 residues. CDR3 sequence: CASSVEAGGMVQETQYF. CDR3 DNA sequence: TGTGCCAGCAGCGTAGAAGCAGGAGGGATGGTCCAAGAGACCCAGTACTTC.

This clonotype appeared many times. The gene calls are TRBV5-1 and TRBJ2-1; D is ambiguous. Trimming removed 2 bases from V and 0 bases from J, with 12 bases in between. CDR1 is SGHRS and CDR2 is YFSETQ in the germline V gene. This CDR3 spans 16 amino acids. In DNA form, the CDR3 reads TGCGCCAGCAGCTTTGGATTCTCAAGCTCCTACAATGAGCAGTTCTTC. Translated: CASSFGFSSSYNEQFF.